One sample yielded the 16 T cell receptor beta chains listed below, sequenced in a study of identical twins. TCRdb fed the 5' RACE reads into MiXCR, producing one record per CDR3 protein. The table has approximately 300,000 distinct CDR3 sequences, 9.5% seen once; the top ten hold roughly 7%. Another study also made use of these data, one on yellow fever vaccine responses in identical twins.

The sequenced material came from CD8+ T cells sorted from blood. These receptors were taken from a woman between 18 and 30 years old in good health.

In this sample, this clonotype turned up many times. V is TRBV12-3 or TRBV12-4 and J is TRBJ2-3, with D unclear. Trimming stripped 8 bases from V and 7 bases from J, with 7 bases between. CDR3 length: 10 residues. The CDR3 region is CASPTHTQYF. CDR3 coding DNA: TGTGCCAGCCCGACCCATACGCAGTATTTT.

This clonotype was picked up many times. The genes are TRBV6-5 and TRBJ2-1, with no clear D. This CDR3 comprises 13 residues. Germline V gives CDR1 MNHEY, CDR2 SVGAGI. Trimming left V 2 bases short and J 9 bases short, with 11 bases between. Here the CDR3 reads CASSYEGRGEQFF. In DNA form, the CDR3 reads TGTGCCAGCAGTTACGAAGGGCGTGGTGAGCAGTTCTTC.

This chain links TRBV7-2 with TRBJ1-1; no firm D call. Germline V lookup: CDR1 SGHTA, CDR2 FQGNSA. This CDR3 region has 15 residues. V was shortened by 4 bases and J by 3 bases, with 15 bases between the two germline ends. CDR3 nucleotides: TGTGCCAGCAGCTCCGACCGCCGGCGAGACACTGAAGCTTTCTTT. Translation: CASSSDRRRDTEAFF.

The sample holds a few counts of this clonotype. The chain couples TRBV6-2 or TRBV6-3 to TRBJ2-3, with 13 bases fitting TRBD2. J gave up 6 bases and V 6 bases, and 3 bases lay outside the gene matches. Germline-derived CDR1 and CDR2 are MNHEY and SVGEGT. The CDR3 extends over 14 amino acids. In DNA, the CDR3 is TGTGCCAGCAGAGGGACTAGCGGGGCCGATACGCAGTATTTT. It specifies CASRGTSGADTQYF.

The chain uses TRBV15 and TRBJ2-3; no firm D call. There are 11 residues in the CDR3. Trimming took 8 bases from V and 0 from J, leaving 3 bases between them. Per the germline V gene, CDR1 is LNHNV and CDR2 is YYDKDF (reference sequence). The CDR3 DNA follows: TGTGCCACCGGTAGCACAGATACGCAGTATTTT. As protein: CATGSTDTQYF.

This chain uses TRBV29-1 with TRBJ2-2, with D unresolved. V dropped 0 bases and J dropped 4 bases, with 3 bases sitting between them. Per germline, CDR1 SQVTM and CDR2 ANQGSEA. The CDR3 length is 12 residues. The CDR3 region is CSVEEATGELFF. CDR3 in DNA: TGCAGCGTTGAAGAGGCCACCGGGGAGCTGTTTTTT.

A word on this clonotype: It may be a read error: a sequence one base away is much more abundant. This chain links TRBV12-3 or TRBV12-4 with TRBJ1-1; a weak D match, TRBD1 (6 bases). This CDR3 is 15 amino acids long. V was shortened by 3 bases and J by 4 bases, with 15 bases between the two germline ends. This chain's CDR3 is CASSFRRGSGTEAFF. CDR3 coding DNA: TGTGCCAGCAGTTTTAGAAGGGGGTCCGGCACTGAAGCTTTCTTT.

Only a few counts were recorded for this clonotype. In nucleotides, the CDR3 is TGTGCCAGCAGGTCGACTAGCGGGTTATACAATGAGCAGTTCTTC. This encodes CASRSTSGLYNEQFF. V is TRBV7-9 and J is TRBJ2-1; 10 bases line up with TRBD2. Germline-derived CDR1 and CDR2 are SEHNR and FQNEAQ (reference sequence). Trimming removed 6 bases from V and 4 bases from J; junction bases left unmatched: 6. This CDR3 has 15 residues.

The rearrangement links TRBV18 to TRBJ1-4, with 9 bases matching TRBD1. Unmatched junction bases numbered 4, after V lost 6 bases and J lost 5 bases. Germline values: CDR1 KGHSH, CDR2 LQKENI. This CDR3 contains 14 residues. The CDR3 DNA follows: TGTGCCAGCTCGGGACAGGGTCAGAATGAAAAACTGTTTTTT. It specifies CASSGQGQNEKLFF.

This clonotype was detected many times. J is TRBJ2-7 and V is TRBV7-8; D uncertain. The V end was cut by 0 bases, the J end by 1 base, with 10 bases between. CDR1 and CDR2 from the germline V gene are SGHVS and FQNEAQ. This CDR3 spans 15 amino acids. CDR3 in DNA: TGTGCCAGCAGCTTAGCCGGACGGAAGTCCTACGAGCAGTACTTC. Protein: CASSLAGRKSYEQYF.

The V gene is TRBV7-8, the J gene TRBJ2-1, with D unclear. The CDR3 runs to 18 residues. The V gene lost 1 base and the J gene lost 3 bases, with 19 bases spanning the gap. CDR1 is SGHVS, CDR2 FQNEAQ, per germline. CDR3 DNA: TGTGCCAGCAGCTTAGGACTCTCTGTCGGAAATAACTACAATGAGCAGTTCTTC. As protein: CASSLGLSVGNNYNEQFF.

This rearrangement joins TRBV5-1 to TRBJ2-1, with 12 bases that match TRBD2. Germline assignment: CDR1 SGHRS and CDR2 YFSETQ. The V segment lost 7 bases and the J segment 5 bases; nucleotides outside the gene matches: 10. This CDR3 has 16 amino acids. The CDR3 DNA reads TGCGCCAGCGCCCCGTTACTAGCGGGAGGCGACAATGAGCAGTTCTTC. Translated, it gives CASAPLLAGGDNEQFF.

This clonotype was seen at least ten times. The V call is TRBV28, the J call TRBJ2-1; D gene ambiguous. This CDR3 is built from 14 residues. V was cut by 6 bases and J by 2 bases, with 11 bases left in between. Germline V gene sequence: CDR1 MDHEN, CDR2 SYDVKM. CDR3 sequence: CASSPTETYNEQFF. CDR3 nucleotides: TGTGCCAGCAGCCCAACAGAGACCTACAATGAGCAGTTCTTC. The full variable domain, in which reference TRBV28 and TRBJ2-1 provide the parts outside the CDR3, is DVKVTQSSRYLVKRTGEKVFLECVQDMDHENMFWYRQDPGLGLRLIYFSYDVKMKEKGDIPEGYSVSREKKERFSLILESASTNQTSMYLCASSPTETYNEQFFGPGTRLTVL.

This sequence joins TRBV10-3 and TRBJ2-1; 9 nucleotides align to TRBD2. The length of the CDR3 is 16 residues. Germline V gene data show CDR1 as ENHRY and CDR2 as SYGVKD. J gave up 7 bases and V 3 bases, and 10 bases lay outside the gene matches. CDR3 DNA: TGTGCCATCAGTGACAATGCGGGAGGGCCAGGGAATGAGCAGTTCTTC. Translating it yields CAISDNAGGPGNEQFF.

This clonotype was picked up many times. The V gene is TRBV3-1, the J gene TRBJ2-1, with a tentative D call TRBD1 (6 bases). The germline V and J ends were trimmed by 5 bases and 2 bases, with 13 bases remaining between them. Germline CDR1 and CDR2: LGHDT and YNNKEL (reference sequence). This CDR3 is built from 15 residues. The CDR3 loop is CASSGKGVAYNEQFF. CDR3 bases: TGTGCCAGCAGCGGGAAGGGGGTCGCCTACAATGAGCAGTTCTTC.

There are many counts of this clonotype. The chain links TRBV6-2 or TRBV6-3 to TRBJ2-7; the D is unclear. CDR3 length: 12 amino acids. Germline V CDR1 and CDR2: MNHEY, SVGEGT. Trimming pared 4 bases from V and 7 bases from J, leaving 11 bases between. The CDR3 DNA follows: TGTGCCAGCAGTTTGAATTCATGGGAGCAGTACTTC. It codes for CASSLNSWEQYF.